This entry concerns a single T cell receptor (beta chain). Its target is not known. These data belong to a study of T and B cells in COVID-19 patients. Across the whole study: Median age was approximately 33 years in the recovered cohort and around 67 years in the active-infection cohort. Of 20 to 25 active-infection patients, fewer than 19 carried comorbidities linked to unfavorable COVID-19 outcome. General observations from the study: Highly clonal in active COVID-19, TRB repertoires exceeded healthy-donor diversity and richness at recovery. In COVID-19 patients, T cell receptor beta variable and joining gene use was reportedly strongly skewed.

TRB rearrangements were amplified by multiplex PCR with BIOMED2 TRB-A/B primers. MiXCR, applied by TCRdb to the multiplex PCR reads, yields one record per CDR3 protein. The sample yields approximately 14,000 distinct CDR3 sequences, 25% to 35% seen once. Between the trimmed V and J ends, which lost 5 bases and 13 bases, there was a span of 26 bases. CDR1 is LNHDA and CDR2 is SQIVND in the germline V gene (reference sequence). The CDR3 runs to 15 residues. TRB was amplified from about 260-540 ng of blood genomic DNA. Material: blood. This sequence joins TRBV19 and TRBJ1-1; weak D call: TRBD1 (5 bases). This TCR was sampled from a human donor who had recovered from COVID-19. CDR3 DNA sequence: TGTGCCAGTAGTGCCGTCGATAGGACCCCTGGGGCGGGTTTCTTT. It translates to CASSAVDRTPGAGFF.